This T cell receptor (beta chain) was obtained from a study of T-cell reconstitution after alpha-beta-depleted transplantation in children. V gave up 7 bases and J gave up 0 bases, with 11 bases separating them. This CDR3 contains 13 residues. The germline CDR1 and CDR2 sequences are GTSNPN and SVGIG (reference sequence). TCRbeta library construction was performed incorporating unique molecular identifiers. One entry per CDR3 protein, called by TCRdb with MiXCR from the PCR reads. The sample lists around 450,000 distinct CDR3 sequences, 8% to 11% occurring once. The TCR originated in a child aged 2 to 10 with inherited bone marrow failure, due to receive a stem cell transplant. This chain joins TRBV30 and TRBJ2-3; D unresolved. Specimen: PBMCs, collected before TCRalphabeta/CD19-depleted stem cell transplant. CDR3 loop: CALQTFSTDTQYF. In DNA, the CDR3 is TGTGCCTTACAAACGTTTAGCACAGATACGCAGTATTTT. Using reference TRBV30 and TRBJ2-3 for the parts outside the CDR3, the full variable domain is SQTIHQWPATLVQPVGSPLSLECTVEGTSNPNLYWYRQAAGRGLQLLFYSVGIGQISSEVPQNLSASRPQDRQFILSSKKLLLSDSGFYLCALQTFSTDTQYFGPGTRLTVL.